A single sample is the source of the 32 T cell receptor beta chains below, sequenced in a study of beta chain features in type 1 diabetes. Since all of the isolated RNA was reverse transcribed, expressed TCRB transcripts were what got sequenced. Clones were sequenced by immunoSEQ multiplex PCR, and TCRdb holds only the in-frame ones, with some missing. This sample has 160,000 or so clones, with roughly 60% found just once. No antigens are known for them. General study findings and limits: In every one of the four CD4+ subsets, TCRB CDR3s were moderately but significantly shorter in Type 1 diabetes patients.

The sequenced sample consisted of naive CD4+ T cells from blood. The receptor source for this set is a man aged 30-40 years with type 1 diabetes.

This clone was detected only once. The chain employs TRBV6-5 and TRBJ2-7; 9 bases are a match to TRBD1. Germline V gene lookup returns CDR1 MNHEY and CDR2 SVGAGI. The CDR3 has 14 amino acids. V gave up 0 bases and J gave up 3 bases; unmatched junction bases: 0. The CDR3 nucleotides read TGTGCCAGCAGTTACTCGGACAGGGGCTACGAGCAGTACTTC. This translates into CASSYSDRGYEQYF.

This clone appeared a few times. At the DNA level, this CDR3 is encoded by other sequences in the same sample as well. The chain recombines TRBV4-1 with TRBJ2-5; D ambiguous. Trimming removed 1 base at V and 2 bases at J, with 2 bases between. The CDR3 extends over 12 amino acids. The germline CDR1 and CDR2 sequences are MGHRA and YSYEKL. CDR3 nucleotides: TGCGCCAGCAGCCAAGGACAAGAGACCCAGTACTTC. Amino acids: CASSQGQETQYF.

This clone was found a few times. This chain links TRBV10-3 with TRBJ1-4; no definite D call. V was trimmed by 6 bases and J by 3 bases, leaving 11 bases between them. The CDR3 has 14 amino acids. CDR1 ENHRY and CDR2 SYGVKD come from the germline V gene. CDR3 in DNA: TGTGCCATCAGCGCCGGAGCGGCTAATGAAAAACTGTTTTTT. Protein: CAISAGAANEKLFF.

V gene TRBV29-1 combines with J gene TRBJ1-3; 7 bases are a match to TRBD1. The CDR3 totals 15 residues. The V and J ends lost 5 bases and 1 base, in that order; junction bases with no gene match: 8. From germline, CDR1 is SQVTM and CDR2 ANQGSEA. CDR3 sequence reads: CSVLRRDRSGNTIYF. CDR3 bases: TGCAGCGTTCTCCGCCGGGACAGATCTGGAAACACCATATATTTT.

This clone was counted between two and nine times. V usage is TRBV30 and J usage is TRBJ1-6; 10 nucleotides match TRBD1. The CDR3 spans 13 residues. The germline V gene encodes CDR1 GTSNPN and CDR2 SVGIG (reference sequence). With 3 bases clipped from V and 9 bases from J, the junction kept 2 bases outside the gene matches. This CDR3 is CAWRGQGISPLHF. In nucleotides, the CDR3 is TGTGCCTGGAGGGGACAGGGGATTTCACCCCTCCACTTT.

The rearrangement uses TRBV7-9 and TRBJ1-1, with D unclear. The CDR3 has 10 amino acids. Per germline, CDR1 SEHNR and CDR2 FQNEAQ (reference sequence). V shed 4 bases and J shed 7 bases, with 4 bases lying between them. CDR3 region: CASSSDEAFF. In nucleotides, the CDR3 is TGTGCCAGCAGCTCGGATGAAGCTTTCTTT.

The J gene is TRBJ2-5, the V gene TRBV29-1; 11 bases line up with TRBD2. The J call is in doubt because the DNA end fits TRBJ2-7 better. The CDR3 loop spans 13 amino acids. Germline V gene data show CDR1 as SQVTM and CDR2 as ANQGSEA. The CDR3 loop reads CSVEGGLADEQYF. CDR3 DNA sequence: TGCAGCGTTGAAGGGGGACTAGCGGACGAGCAGTACTTC.

This clone was detected a few times. This chain uses TRBV30 with TRBJ2-5; perhaps TRBD1 as D (6 bases). V lost 3 bases, J lost 2 bases, and 10 bases lay in between. CDR1 and CDR2 from the germline V gene are GTSNPN and SVGIG (reference sequence). The CDR3 loop spans 13 amino acids. CDR3 residues: CAWRAQGQETQYF. The CDR3 bases are TGTGCCTGGAGGGCACAGGGTCAAGAGACCCAGTACTTC.

The rearrangement joins TRBV30 to TRBJ1-5, with unresolved D. CDR1 is GTSNPN, CDR2 SVGIG, per germline (reference sequence). Trimming removed 2 bases at V and 3 bases at J, with 8 bases between. This CDR3 is 13 amino acids long. CDR3 in DNA: TGTGCCTGGAGTAATGGAATCAATCAGCCCCAGCATTTT. Its protein is CAWSNGINQPQHF.

The chain is built from TRBV7-9 and TRBJ2-4; TRBD1 matches at 7 bases. Germline loops: CDR1 SEHNR, CDR2 FQNEAQ (reference sequence). The CDR3 spans 18 residues. V shed 5 bases, J shed 0 bases, and the junction held 13 bases outside the gene matches. The CDR3 region has the DNA TGTGCCAGCAGCACCGGGACAGCATGGGGTTTAGCCAAAAACATTCAGTACTTC. The encoded protein is CASSTGTAWGLAKNIQYF.

The chain joins TRBV7-9 to TRBJ2-3, with 12 nucleotides matching TRBD2. Germline V CDR1 and CDR2: SEHNR, FQNEAQ (reference sequence). The V gene end was trimmed by 3 bases and the J gene end by 0 bases; junction bases not matched to a gene: 4. The CDR3 is made up of 17 amino acids. In DNA form, the CDR3 reads TGTGCCAGCAGCTTTACGACTAGCGGGGGCAGCACAGATACGCAGTATTTT. Translated, it gives CASSFTTSGGSTDTQYF.

The chain links TRBV10-3 to TRBJ2-1; D is unclear. Trimming took 3 bases from V and 5 from J, leaving 17 bases between them. Germline V gene sequence: CDR1 ENHRY, CDR2 SYGVKD. CDR3 size: 16 residues. The CDR3 nucleotides are TGTGCCATCAGTGATGGCAGGAACGCCAAAAACAATGAGCAGTTCTTC. Amino acid sequence: CAISDGRNAKNNEQFF.

This clone was picked up a small number of times. The genes are TRBV25-1 and TRBJ2-7, with D possibly TRBD1 on 6 matching bases. This CDR3 spans 15 amino acids. V was shortened by 4 bases and J by 3 bases, with 16 bases between the two germline ends. CDR1 is MGHDK, CDR2 SYGVNS, per germline. The CDR3 loop is CASSAGGGGGYEQYF. DNA for the CDR3: TGTGCCAGCAGTGCCGGAGGTGGGGGCGGCTACGAGCAGTACTTC.

This clone was picked up a small number of times. This rearrangement joins TRBV30 to TRBJ2-5, with 11 bases identical to TRBD2. Germline CDR1 and CDR2: GTSNPN and SVGIG (reference sequence). This CDR3 spans 16 amino acids. The J segment lost 1 base and the V segment lost 0 bases, leaving 4 bases of the junction unmatched. This CDR3 is CAWSVRLAGSQETQYF. The CDR3 coding sequence is TGTGCCTGGAGTGTACGACTAGCGGGATCCCAAGAGACCCAGTACTTC.

This clone was observed a few times. The rearrangement joins TRBV28 to TRBJ2-5; the D is unclear. From germline, CDR1 is MDHEN and CDR2 SYDVKM. The CDR3 extends over 11 amino acids. Trimming took off 4 bases at V and 5 bases at J, with 5 bases between the two ends. This chain's CDR3 is CASSSEETQYF. CDR3 in DNA: TGTGCCAGCAGTTCCGAGGAGACCCAGTACTTC.

As for this clone: The same CDR3 is also encoded by other DNA sequences in this sample. The CDR3 is CASSPTDTQYF. The CDR3 nucleotides are TGTGCCAGCAGCCCCACAGATACGCAGTATTTT. The chain carries TRBV7-2 and TRBJ2-3; D is uncertain. The V and J ends lost 5 bases and 2 bases respectively, with 2 bases between them. This CDR3 spans 11 amino acids. The germline V gene encodes CDR1 SGHTA and CDR2 FQGNSA. Looking up the rest from reference TRBV7-2 and TRBJ2-3 gives the full variable domain: GAGVSQSPSNKVTEKGKDVELRCDPISGHTALYWYRQSLGQGLEFLIYFQGNSAPDKSGLPSDRFSAERTGGSVSTLTIQRTQQEDSAVYLCASSPTDTQYFGPGTRLTVL.

This clone was seen only a few times. The V and J genes are TRBV30 and TRBJ1-6; D is ambiguous. Trimming stripped 2 bases from V and 7 bases from J, with 12 bases between. CDR1 GTSNPN and CDR2 SVGIG come from the germline V gene (reference sequence). The CDR3 totals 14 residues. The chain's CDR3 is CAWSRAVGNSPLHF. CDR3 sequence (DNA): TGTGCCTGGAGTCGGGCAGTCGGGAATTCACCCCTCCACTTT. The whole variable domain, remainder taken from reference TRBV30 and TRBJ1-6, is SQTIHQWPATLVQPVGSPLSLECTVEGTSNPNLYWYRQAAGRGLQLLFYSVGIGQISSEVPQNLSASRPQDRQFILSSKKLLLSDSGFYLCAWSRAVGNSPLHFGNGTRLTVT.

Worth noting for this clone: One end of the junction is discordant with germline, which a read error may explain. The rearrangement joins TRBV2 to TRBJ2-5; D is perhaps TRBD1 (6 bases). Germline CDR1 SNHLY, CDR2 FYNNEI. The CDR3 runs 11 residues. CDR3 residues: CASSERQGPNF. For the CDR3, the DNA is TGTGCCAGCAGTGAACGGCAGGGGCCGAACTTC.

This sequence joins TRBV5-1 and TRBJ2-3, with 7 bases fitting TRBD1. CDR1 and CDR2 (germline): SGHRS, YFSETQ. J was trimmed by 2 bases and V by 4 bases; bases with no gene match: 4. The CDR3 loop spans 14 amino acids. CDR3 in DNA: TGCGCCAGCAGCATGGGACAGTACACAGATACGCAGTATTTT. Amino acid sequence: CASSMGQYTDTQYF.

This chain joins TRBV13 and TRBJ2-5, with TRBD1 matching over 7 bases. Looked up from germline, CDR1 is PRHDT and CDR2 is FYEKMQ (reference sequence). The junction had 11 bases not matched to a gene; V was cut back by 4 bases and J by 0 bases. The CDR3 runs to 17 residues. The CDR3 protein is CASSSSSGTAYQETQYF. In nucleotides, the CDR3 is TGTGCCAGCAGCTCCTCTTCCGGGACAGCGTACCAAGAGACCCAGTACTTC.

J is TRBJ2-5 and V is TRBV18, with 8 bases lining up with TRBD1. This CDR3 comprises 15 residues. The J segment lost 2 bases and the V segment lost 5 bases, leaving 7 bases of the junction unmatched. Germline CDR1 and CDR2: KGHSH and LQKENI. CDR3 in DNA: TGTGCCAGCTCATCTTGGACAGGGTTACAAGAGACCCAGTACTTC. Amino acids: CASSSWTGLQETQYF.

The table lists this clone with a few counts. The rearrangement links TRBV6-5 to TRBJ2-7; no reliable D call. Germline CDR1 and CDR2: MNHEY and SVGAGI. V shed 2 bases and J shed 0 bases, with 8 bases lying between them. The CDR3 is 14 residues long. CDR3 amino acids: CASSYGSSSYEQYF. CDR3 sequence (DNA): TGTGCCAGCAGTTACGGCAGCAGCTCCTACGAGCAGTACTTC.

In its sample, this clone was seen a few times. In DNA form, the CDR3 reads TGCGCCAGCAGCGCGGCCGATGGGGAGACCCAGTACTTC. Protein: CASSAADGETQYF. This sequence joins TRBV5-1 and TRBJ2-5; no clear D. Germline CDR1 SGHRS, CDR2 YFSETQ. The CDR3 is 13 residues long. V was trimmed by 4 bases and J by 5 bases, leaving 12 bases between them. The whole variable domain, remainder taken from reference TRBV5-1 and TRBJ2-5, is KAGVTQTPRYLIKTRGQQVTLSCSPISGHRSVSWYQQTPGQGLQFLFEYFSETQRNKGNFPGRFSGRQFSNSRSEMNVSTLELGDSALYLCASSAADGETQYFGPGTRLLVL.

V usage is TRBV10-3 and J usage is TRBJ2-3; D is possibly TRBD2 (6 bases). This CDR3 has 15 amino acids. V was shortened by 6 bases and J by 0 bases, with 13 bases between the two germline ends. Germline values: CDR1 ENHRY, CDR2 SYGVKD. The CDR3, as DNA: TGTGCCATCAGGGGGGGTCCCGAGAGCACAGATACGCAGTATTTT. This gives the protein CAIRGGPESTDTQYF.

The chain carries TRBV29-1 and TRBJ2-5; TRBD1 might be the D (6 bases). CDR1 is SQVTM, CDR2 ANQGSEA, per germline. This CDR3 comprises 11 residues. Trimming left V 7 bases short and J 4 bases short, with 10 bases between. CDR3 amino acids: CSGGGLETQYF. The CDR3 DNA sequence: TGCAGCGGTGGGGGCTTAGAGACCCAGTACTTC.

CDR3 nucleotides: TGTGCCAGCAGCGAGGGGGGCACTGAAGCTTTCTTT. Encoded protein: CASSEGGTEAFF. This chain connects TRBV9 to TRBJ1-1, with D possibly being TRBD1 (6 bases). The CDR3 covers 12 residues. Trimming shortened V by 3 bases and J by 4 bases, and 7 bases separated the two germline ends. Germline V gene lookup returns CDR1 SGDLS and CDR2 YYNGEE.

DNA of the CDR3: TGTGCCAGCAGCCAAGTTGCGAGTAAGAACACCGGGGAGCTGTTTTTT. Its protein product is CASSQVASKNTGELFF. The chain employs TRBV4-2 and TRBJ2-2; no firm D call. The germline V gene has CDR1 LGHNA and CDR2 YNFKEQ. Trimming took 1 base from V and 1 from J, leaving 10 bases between them. The CDR3 contains 16 residues.

V is TRBV28 and J is TRBJ2-6; tentatively, D is TRBD1 (5 bases). Trimming stripped 3 bases from V and 0 bases from J, with 15 bases between. Germline V gives CDR1 MDHEN, CDR2 SYDVKM. The CDR3 is 18 amino acids. In DNA form, the CDR3 reads TGTGCCAGCAGTTTTTTAAGACAGATCCTCTCTGGGGCCAACGTCCTGACTTTC. Translation gives CASSFLRQILSGANVLTF.

In DNA, the CDR3 is TGCGCCAGCAGCCATATGGGCGAGGTGGCTAATGAAAAACTGTTTTTT. It translates to CASSHMGEVANEKLFF. The chain links TRBV4-1 to TRBJ1-4; D unresolved. Germline V gene data show CDR1 as MGHRA and CDR2 as YSYEKL. The CDR3 totals 16 residues. Trimming stripped 3 bases from V and 3 bases from J, with 14 bases between.

V usage is TRBV29-1 and J usage is TRBJ1-2, with D maybe TRBD1 (5 bases). CDR1 and CDR2 from the germline V gene are SQVTM and ANQGSEA. The CDR3 spans 13 residues. Trimming cost V 7 bases and J 4 bases, with 16 bases left between them. The DNA for the CDR3 is TGCAGCGCAGAGGTACAGGCGCCCTATGGCTACACCTTC. Translating it yields CSAEVQAPYGYTF.

The count of this clone is one. The chain employs TRBV30 and TRBJ2-1; 13 nucleotides align to TRBD2. The CDR3 has 17 residues. J lost 3 bases, V lost 0 bases, and 5 bases had no gene match. Germline V lookup: CDR1 GTSNPN, CDR2 SVGIG (reference sequence). The CDR3 region has the DNA TGTGCCTGGAGTGTAGTGAGGACTAGCGGGGGCTACAATGAGCAGTTCTTC. It is translated as CAWSVVRTSGGYNEQFF.

Only a few counts were recorded for this clone. CDR3 DNA: TGTGCCAGCAGTTACGTTAGGGTTGAAGCTTTCTTT. Translating gives CASSYVRVEAFF. The chain uses TRBV6-6 and TRBJ1-1; D gene uncertain. The V gene's germline CDR1 is MNHNY and CDR2 SVGAGI (reference sequence). V lost 2 bases and J 7 bases, leaving 8 bases between the germline ends. The CDR3 covers 12 residues.